A selection of T cell receptor beta chains follows, all from one sample in a study of STAT5B mutations in CD4+ large granular lymphocyte leukemia. Method: immunoSEQ multiplex PCR; TCRdb's copy keeps in-frame clones and lacks some. Counted here are tens of thousands of clones, 60% to 80% occurring once; the ten biggest clones make up around 0.65%. What was sequenced was CD4+ T cells from blood buffy coats. The receptors were sampled from a human donor in good health. The CDR3 runs from the conserved cysteine through the conserved F or W. Fields, in order: J gene, D gene, V gene, clone size, CDR3 DNA, CDR3 protein. The D gene is left open where the match is weak. Expanded clones get a size class; other rows say once, few or many, or leave the size out.

TRBJ2-1 | TRBD1 | TRBV4-1 | NA | TGCGCCAGCAGCGTAATGGGACAGGACTCCAATGAGCAGTTCTTC | CASSVMGQDSNEQFF
TRBJ2-1 | TRBD2 | TRBV5-6 | NA | TGTGCCAGCAGCCGAAGGACTAGCGGGGGGGCCGATGAGCAGTTCTTC | CASSRRTSGGADEQFF
TRBJ1-6 | TRBD1 | TRBV5-6 | NA | TGTGCCAGCAACCAGGGGGCAGGTTCACCCCTCCACTTT | CASNQGAGSPLHF
TRBJ1-6 | NA | TRBV19 | NA | TGTGCCAGTAGTATAGCTGGCAGGCCCTCAGAGGCCCTCCACTTT | CASSIAGRPSEALHF
TRBJ1-5 | NA | TRBV5-1 | NA | TGCGCCAGCAGCTTATCTGCAGGGCAAAATCAGCCCCAGCATTTT | CASSLSAGQNQPQHF
TRBJ2-7 | NA | TRBV5-6 | once | TGTGCCAGCAGCCGATGGGCGGAGCAGTACTTC | CASSRWAEQYF
TRBJ2-1 | NA | TRBV7-9 | NA | TGTGCCAGCAGCTTAGGCGCATCCTACAATGAGCAGTTCTTC | CASSLGASYNEQFF
TRBJ1-5 | TRBD1 | TRBV19 | NA | TGTGCCAGTAGTATAGAGCGGACAGGAAATCAGCCCCAGCATTTT | CASSIERTGNQPQHF
TRBJ1-1 | TRBD1 | TRBV5-6 | NA | TGTGCCAGCAGCTTGGGCCTCGGCTCGACAGGGGGCCGGAACACTGAAGCTTTCTTT | CASSLGLGSTGGRNTEAFF
TRBJ2-7 | NA | TRBV5-1 | once | TGCGCCAGCAGCAGCCCTGGCTACGAGCAGTACTTC | CASSSPGYEQYF
TRBJ2-5 | NA | TRBV11-2 | few | TGTGCCAGCAGCCCCCAGCAGGGGATCGCAGAGACCCAGTACTTC | CASSPQQGIAETQYF
TRBJ2-3 | NA | TRBV5-1 | NA | TGCGCCAGCAGGGGGCAGGAGACAGATACGCAGTATTTT | CASRGQETDTQYF
TRBJ1-1 | NA | TRBV10-3 | NA | TGTGCCATCAGCAGGGGCTTGAACACTGAAGCTTTCTTT | CAISRGLNTEAFF
TRBJ2-7 | TRBD1 | TRBV5-4 | NA | TGTGCCAGCAGCTTGGCGGGACAGGGGGCGCGGGAGCAGTACTTC | CASSLAGQGAREQYF
TRBJ2-7 | TRBD1 | TRBV5-4 | NA | TGTGCCAGCAGCCTCGTGTACAGGGGCGAGCAGTACTTC | CASSLVYRGEQYF
TRBJ2-7 | NA | TRBV28 | NA | TGTGCCAGCAGTTTGGGGTCTAGAGAGCAGTACTTC | CASSLGSREQYF
TRBJ1-5 | NA | TRBV2 | few | TGTGCCAGCAGTGAAAGCAAAGGGGTCAATCAGCCCCAGCATTTT | CASSESKGVNQPQHF
TRBJ2-7 | TRBD1 | TRBV4-2 | NA | TGTGCCAGCAGCCAAACCCGGACAGGGTACTACGAGCAGTACTTC | CASSQTRTGYYEQYF
TRBJ2-7 | NA | TRBV9 | NA | TGTGCCAGCAGCGGGGCAGGGGCCGAGCAGTACTTC | CASSGAGAEQYF
TRBJ1-2 | NA | TRBV6-1 | NA | TGTGCCAGCGTCGCCCAGGAAGGTTACTATGGCTACACCTTC | CASVAQEGYYGYTF
TRBJ1-1 | NA | TRBV7-9 | NA | TGTGCCAGCAGCTTAGGACCGGGGCCGTTTGAAGCTTTCTTT | CASSLGPGPFEAFF
TRBJ2-2 | NA | TRBV5-1 | NA | TGCGCCAGCGTGGAGGGGGACACCGGGGAGCTGTTTTTT | CASVEGDTGELFF
TRBJ1-6 | TRBD1 | TRBV2 | few | TGTGCCAGCAGTGGGACAGGGGTAGGGTCACCCCTCCACTTT | CASSGTGVGSPLHF
TRBJ1-1 | NA | TRBV18 | NA | TGTGCCAGCTCACAGGTTGGGGGGCTACCGGAAGCTTTCTTT | CASSQVGGLPEAFF
TRBJ1-4 | NA | TRBV15 | NA | TGTGCCACCAGCGGGGGGCCCCGGGGGGAAAAACTGTTTTTT | CATSGGPRGEKLFF
TRBJ2-5 | NA | TRBV7-2 | few | TGTGCCAGCAGCTTAGCCCTGGGACGTGGAGAGACCCAGTACTTC | CASSLALGRGETQYF
TRBJ2-3 | TRBD2 | TRBV27 | NA | TGTGCCAGCAGTCCCCGACTAGCGGGGGGGCTTAGAGATACGCAGTATTTT | CASSPRLAGGLRDTQYF
TRBJ1-4 | NA | TRBV28 | few | TGTGCCAGCAGTAAAACAGCGGCCGAAAATGAAAAACTGTTTTTT | CASSKTAAENEKLFF
TRBJ1-2 | TRBD1 | TRBV7-8 | NA | TGTGCCAGCAGCTTAAGGGACAGGGGCATAGGTGGCTACACCTTC | CASSLRDRGIGGYTF
TRBJ1-6 | NA | TRBV19 | NA | TGTGCCAGTAGTATACCCCCCATCTCGCGGGGGGAGTATGGTGGTTCACCCCTCCACTTT | CASSIPPISRGEYGGSPLHF
TRBJ2-3 | TRBD2 | TRBV7-2 | NA | TGTGCCAGCAGCCTCGGACTAGCGGGGGGGCAGGGTACGCAGTATTTT | CASSLGLAGGQGTQYF
TRBJ2-3 | TRBD1 | TRBV2 | NA | TGTGCCAGCAAAGTGCAGGGGGCTATAGATACGCAGTATTTT | CASKVQGAIDTQYF
TRBJ1-1 | TRBD1 | TRBV28 | NA | TGTGCCAGCAGTTTATTTCTCGGGACCGGGACAGGATTGGTTGGGAACACTGAAGCTTTCTTT | CASSLFLGTGTGLVGNTEAFF
TRBJ1-5 | NA | TRBV15 | NA | TGTGCCACCAGCAGAAACCCGGGGGCCCAGCATTTT | CATSRNPGAQHF
TRBJ1-1 | NA | TRBV11-2 | NA | TGTGCCAGCAGCTTAAGGCAGGGTAACACTGAAGCTTTCTTT | CASSLRQGNTEAFF
TRBJ1-1 | NA | TRBV29-1 | NA | TGCAGCGTTGCGCAGGGTGGAACTGAAGCTTTCTTT | CSVAQGGTEAFF
TRBJ1-5 | NA | TRBV27 | few | TGTGCCAGCAGTTTGTCAGTTAATAGCAATCAGCCCCAGCATTTT | CASSLSVNSNQPQHF
TRBJ1-3 | NA | TRBV9 | NA | TGTGCCAGCAGCGTAAGTTCGTACTCTGGAAACACCATATATTTT | CASSVSSYSGNTIYF
TRBJ1-1 | NA | TRBV19 | NA | TGTGCCAGTAGGGACTACCGGGTGATGAACACTGAAGCTTTCTTT | CASRDYRVMNTEAFF
TRBJ2-7 | NA | TRBV4-2 | NA | TGTGCCAGCAGCAGACGGGACTCCAACGAGCAGTACTTC | CASSRRDSNEQYF
TRBJ1-4 | NA | TRBV27 | NA | TGTGCCAGCAGTTCCTCCCGACAGTCTCGAAGGGAAAAACTGTTTTTT | CASSSSRQSRREKLFF
TRBJ1-6 | TRBD1 | TRBV7-2 | NA | TGTGCCAGCAGCTTAAAATGGACAGGGGCTAATTCACCCCTCCACTTT | CASSLKWTGANSPLHF
TRBJ1-5 | NA | TRBV7-9 | NA | TGTGCCAGCAGCTTAGATTACCAGCCCCAGCATTTT | CASSLDYQPQHF
TRBJ2-7 | TRBD1 | TRBV10-3 | NA | TGTGCCATCAGTGAGTCTGTCAGGGGGTACGAGCAGTACTTC | CAISESVRGYEQYF
TRBJ1-2 | TRBD1 | TRBV28 | NA | TGTGCCAGCAGTATGCAGGGGGGCGTAAACTATGGCTACACCTTC | CASSMQGGVNYGYTF
TRBJ2-3 | NA | TRBV4-3 | NA | TGCGCCAGCAGCCAAGGCCCCAGCGAAGGCACAGATACGCAGTATTTT | CASSQGPSEGTDTQYF
TRBJ2-3 | TRBD1 | TRBV19 | NA | TGTGCCAGTAGGAACAGGGGGCATACTAGCACAGATACGCAGTATTTT | CASRNRGHTSTDTQYF
TRBJ1-1 | NA | TRBV18 | NA | TGTGCCAGCTCACCTCCCCGAGGGCAGACCAGACCCAACACTGAAGCTTTCTTT | CASSPPRGQTRPNTEAFF